The 14 T cell receptor beta chains reported below all come from one sample, sequenced in a study of blood T cell repertoires in COVID-19. Data came from immunoSEQ multiplex PCR; TCRdb stores just in-frame clones and leaves some out. The sample contains more than 250,000 clones, around nine tenths of which appear only once. Sequenced material: PBMCs or T cells enriched from blood (not recorded which). These TCRs come from a woman aged 25-40 years who had recovered from COVID-19.

The chain is built from TRBV12-3 or TRBV12-4 and TRBJ1-2; possible D gene TRBD1, 5 bases. Trimming removed 3 bases at V and 8 bases at J, with 13 bases between. This CDR3 region has 13 residues. CDR3 protein: CASSFSGRAGYTF. The CDR3 nucleotides read TGTGCCAGCAGTTTTTCCGGCAGGGCGGGCTACACCTTC.

This chain uses TRBV25-1 with TRBJ1-4; D gene ambiguous. Per the germline V gene, CDR1 is MGHDK and CDR2 is SYGVNS. The CDR3 is 15 residues long. V lost 3 bases to trimming and J lost 0 bases, with 8 bases between them. CDR3 residues: CASSDRQATNEKLFF. CDR3 in DNA: TGTGCCAGCAGTGACAGGCAAGCAACTAATGAAAAACTGTTTTTT.

The chain employs TRBV13 and TRBJ1-2; D is unresolved. Trimming took 2 bases from V and 8 from J, leaving 12 bases between them. CDR1 and CDR2 (germline): PRHDT, FYEKMQ (reference sequence). The CDR3 runs 13 residues. DNA of the CDR3: TGTGCCAGCAGCTTAAGCAGGACTTTGGGCTACACCTTC. Protein: CASSLSRTLGYTF.

A few counts support this clone. The V call is TRBV7-2, the J call TRBJ1-5; D not certain. The CDR3 covers 12 residues. Germline CDR1 and CDR2: SGHTA and FQGNSA. With 3 bases removed from V and 7 bases from J, the gap between germline ends came to 7 bases. The CDR3 nucleotides read TGTGCCAGCAGCTTGCGGGCACAGCCCCAGCATTTT. This translates into CASSLRAQPQHF.

This chain links TRBV19 with TRBJ1-5; D unresolved. The CDR3 totals 14 residues. CDR1 and CDR2 (germline): LNHDA, SQIVND (reference sequence). V was clipped by 3 bases and J by 8 bases, with 14 bases between them. As DNA, the CDR3 is TGTGCCAGTAGTATTGGACCGGGATTTGAGCCCCAGCATTTT. Residues: CASSIGPGFEPQHF. Together with reference TRBV19 and TRBJ1-5, the CDR3 gives the full variable domain: DGGITQSPKYLFRKEGQNVTLSCEQNLNHDAMYWYRQDPGQGLRLIYYSQIVNDFQKGDIAEGYSVSREKKESFPLTVTSAQKNPTAFYLCASSIGPGFEPQHFGDGTRLSIL.

The chain has TRBV19 and TRBJ1-2; D is possibly TRBD1 (6 bases). The V and J ends lost 5 bases and 6 bases respectively, with 16 bases between them. CDR3 length: 14 amino acids. Germline CDR1 is LNHDA and CDR2 is SQIVND (reference sequence). CDR3 amino acids: CASSGAQGRNGYTF. CDR3 DNA: TGTGCCAGTAGTGGTGCCCAGGGGCGGAATGGCTACACCTTC.

The V call is TRBV28, the J call TRBJ2-3; TRBD2 matches at 8 bases. Germline CDR1 is MDHEN and CDR2 is SYDVKM. The CDR3 consists of 16 residues. The V and J ends lost 6 bases and 4 bases, in that order; junction bases with no gene match: 12. The CDR3 loop reads CASSFTGLAVADTQYF. In DNA form, the CDR3 reads TGTGCCAGCAGCTTCACAGGACTAGCTGTGGCAGATACGCAGTATTTT.

The J gene is TRBJ1-2, the V gene TRBV2; TRBD1 might be the D (6 bases). The V end lost 6 bases, the J end lost 8 bases, and 13 bases lay between the germline ends. CDR1 SNHLY and CDR2 FYNNEI come from the germline V gene. The CDR3 contains 12 residues. This CDR3 is CASRVEQGGYTF. For the CDR3, the DNA is TGTGCCAGCAGGGTCGAACAGGGAGGCTACACCTTC.

This clone was counted between two and nine times. V and J are TRBV2 and TRBJ2-2; 8 nucleotides line up with TRBD1. CDR1 and CDR2 from the germline V gene are SNHLY and FYNNEI. Trimming cost V 9 bases and J 5 bases; bases outside gene matches: 8. This CDR3 has 14 amino acids. CDR3 DNA: TGTGCCAGTACCATGACAGGGGAAACCGGGGAGCTGTTTTTT. Translating it yields CASTMTGETGELFF.

The chain combines TRBV5-4 with TRBJ1-1; 8 bases are shared with TRBD1. J gave up 4 bases and V 4 bases, and 3 bases lay outside the gene matches. Germline assignment: CDR1 SGHNT and CDR2 YYREEE (reference sequence). The CDR3 contains 13 residues. CDR3 residues: CASSITGGTEAFF. The CDR3 nucleotides read TGTGCCAGCAGCATTACAGGGGGCACTGAAGCTTTCTTT.

The V gene is TRBV7-2, the J gene TRBJ1-1; D ambiguous. The CDR3 totals 13 residues. Trimming removed 2 bases from V and 7 bases from J, with 11 bases in between. CDR1 and CDR2 (germline): SGHTA, FQGNSA. Here the CDR3 reads CASSLPGGYEAFF. CDR3 nucleotides: TGTGCCAGCAGCTTACCCGGAGGCTATGAAGCTTTCTTT. Using reference TRBV7-2 and TRBJ1-1 for the parts outside the CDR3, the full variable domain is GAGVSQSPSNKVTEKGKDVELRCDPISGHTALYWYRQSLGQGLEFLIYFQGNSAPDKSGLPSDRFSAERTGGSVSTLTIQRTQQEDSAVYLCASSLPGGYEAFFGQGTRLTVV.

In nucleotides, the CDR3 is TGCAGTGCTAGTCAAGCGGGGGGGACGAACACCGGGGAGCTGTTTTTT. Translating it yields CSASQAGGTNTGELFF. The J gene is TRBJ2-2, the V gene TRBV20-1; 10 bases are shared with TRBD2. J was trimmed by 0 bases and V by 3 bases; bases with no gene match: 4. Germline CDR1 and CDR2: DFQATT and SNEGSKA (reference sequence). The CDR3 contains 16 residues.

The chain couples TRBV30 to TRBJ1-5; TRBD1 is a possible D gene (6 bases). V was clipped by 0 bases and J by 0 bases, with 9 bases between them. The CDR3 consists of 15 residues. Looked up from germline, CDR1 is GTSNPN and CDR2 is SVGIG (reference sequence). The CDR3 DNA sequence: TGTGCCTGGAGTGTTTCAGGGGCTAGCAATCAGCCCCAGCATTTT. Its protein is CAWSVSGASNQPQHF.

A note on this clone: A junction boundary mismatches the germline segment, possibly from a read error. This chain joins TRBV30 and TRBJ1-6; 8 nucleotides align to TRBD1. The CDR3 has 14 residues. In germline, CDR1 is GTSNPN, CDR2 SVGIG (reference sequence). CDR3 loop: CAWSVRRTGTKFVF. DNA of the CDR3: TGTGCCTGGAGTGTACGAAGGACAGGGACAAAATTCGTCTTT.